One sample yielded the 16 T cell receptor beta chains listed below, sequenced in a study of human T cells and chemical hapten exposure (dated by TCRdb to the early 2020s). The receptor library was made with RACE. Data came from a NextSeq 500. Using fastp trimming at Q25 and MiXCR clonotype assembly, TCRdb reanalyzed the public sequencing data and kept in-frame beta chains. Entries that share a CDR3 protein sequence are merged under the most common genes and DNA. Within this sample are 60,000 to 90,000 distinct CDR3 sequences, with approximately 8.1% of them counted one time only. Of the sample, about 1.7% falls within the top ten clones. The time point label, as the study defines it: healthy volunteer bleed at 6 weeks. Total RNA was isolated from unfractionated whole blood collected in Tempus Blood RNA tubes. The material sequenced was whole blood. The receptors here all came from a female donor in good health. Some clones in this sample may be carry-over from other donors' samples.

This clonotype was observed many times. The genes are TRBV20-1 and TRBJ2-3; possibly TRBD1 for D (6 bases). The CDR3 is made up of 13 amino acids. Trimming stripped 7 bases from V and 8 bases from J, with 19 bases between. Germline assignment: CDR1 DFQATT and CDR2 SNEGSKA (reference sequence). The CDR3 is CSGGQTVVGTQYF. The CDR3 DNA follows: TGCAGTGGTGGACAGACTGTTGTTGGTACGCAGTATTTT.

Written as DNA, the CDR3 is TGTGCCAGCAGTGCGAACCCCACAGATACGCAGTATTTT. It yields the protein CASSANPTDTQYF. The genes are TRBV2 and TRBJ2-3; D is ambiguous. The CDR3 spans 13 residues. Germline CDR1 and CDR2: SNHLY and FYNNEI. The ends were cut back, 4 bases at V and 2 bases at J, with 7 bases in the middle.

This clonotype was counted between two and nine times. V and J are TRBV29-1 and TRBJ2-4; D gene ambiguous. The CDR3 contains 12 residues. Germline CDR1 is SQVTM and CDR2 is ANQGSEA. Trimming pared 6 bases from V and 0 bases from J, leaving 6 bases between. The DNA for the CDR3 is TGCAGCGTCCTAAAAGCCAAAAACATTCAGTACTTC. Protein sequence: CSVLKAKNIQYF.

This clonotype occurred many times. V and J are TRBV5-1 and TRBJ1-5; no reliable D call. Trimming took off 1 base at V and 4 bases at J, with 12 bases between the two ends. The germline V gene encodes CDR1 SGHRS and CDR2 YFSETQ. This CDR3 comprises 15 residues. The CDR3 protein is CASSLLSGSNQPQHF. The DNA of the CDR3 is TGCGCCAGCAGCTTGTTGTCCGGTTCTAATCAGCCCCAGCATTTT.

This clonotype came up many times. J is TRBJ2-3 and V is TRBV5-1; maybe TRBD1 (7 bases). The CDR3 covers 15 residues. V lost 4 bases, J lost 2 bases, and 14 bases lay in between. Germline assignment: CDR1 SGHRS and CDR2 YFSETQ. CDR3 sequence reads: CASSGTAGATDTQYF. Written as DNA, the CDR3 is TGCGCCAGCAGCGGGACAGCGGGCGCCACAGATACGCAGTATTTT.

V gene TRBV2 combines with J gene TRBJ1-1, with D possibly being TRBD1 (5 bases). The CDR3 is 12 residues long. Trimming cost V 2 bases and J 11 bases, with 12 bases left between them. The germline V gene has CDR1 SNHLY and CDR2 FYNNEI. As DNA, the CDR3 is TGTGCCAGCAGTGAATTGGCTCGGGACGCTTTCTTT. It specifies CASSELARDAFF.

This chain joins TRBV11-1 and TRBJ2-7; 9 nucleotides match TRBD1. There are 13 residues in the CDR3. After removal of 5 bases from V and 7 bases from J, the junction contained 6 bases not matched to a gene. Germline V gives CDR1 SGHAT, CDR2 FQDESV (reference sequence). The CDR3 DNA is TGTGCCAGCAGCATCTGGACAGGGGAGGAGCAGTACTTC. Translation gives CASSIWTGEEQYF.

The rearrangement links TRBV6-5 to TRBJ1-5; TRBD1 matches at 8 bases. From germline, CDR1 is MNHEY and CDR2 SVGAGI. This CDR3 comprises 14 residues. V lost 6 bases, J lost 5 bases, and 6 bases stayed unmatched. CDR3 nucleotide sequence: TGTGCCAGCAGGTCGACAGGGGCACATCAGCCCCAGCATTTT. Protein product: CASRSTGAHQPQHF.

V is TRBV7-3 and J is TRBJ2-7; the D is unclear. Germline CDR1 is SGHTA and CDR2 is FQGTGA. The CDR3 runs to 13 residues. Trimming pared 0 bases from V and 5 bases from J, leaving 8 bases between. In DNA, the CDR3 is TGTGCCAGCAGCTTAACCCCCAACGACGAGCAGTACTTC. This gives the protein CASSLTPNDEQYF.

The genes are TRBV11-2 and TRBJ2-3; TRBD1 is a possible D gene (6 bases). Germline loops: CDR1 SGHAT, CDR2 FQNNGV. The CDR3 runs to 13 residues. V was cut by 4 bases and J by 4 bases, with 9 bases left in between. For the CDR3, the DNA is TGTGCCAGCAGCTCGAGACAGGCAGATACGCAGTATTTT. Translated, it gives CASSSRQADTQYF.

CDR3 in DNA: TGTGCCAGCTCACCACAGGGAAGTTTAGCTCAGCCCCAGCATTTT. Protein product: CASSPQGSLAQPQHF. The genes are TRBV18 and TRBJ1-5, with no clear D. The V and J ends lost 1 base and 6 bases respectively, with 13 bases between them. The germline V gene encodes CDR1 KGHSH and CDR2 LQKENI. The CDR3 totals 15 residues.

The rearrangement joins TRBV2 to TRBJ1-2; D is unresolved. The CDR3 contains 17 residues. The germline V gene has CDR1 SNHLY and CDR2 FYNNEI. V was cut by 6 bases and J by 0 bases, with 20 bases left in between. The CDR3 DNA reads as TGTGCCAGCAGCCCGGGCTCCGTACTTTTGACTAACTATGGCTACACCTTC. Translating gives CASSPGSVLLTNYGYTF.

This clonotype was recorded at least ten times. The CDR3 loop reads CASSPPLAVYNEQFF. The CDR3 bases are TGTGCCAGCAGTCCCCCCCTAGCGGTGTACAATGAGCAGTTCTTC. The chain recombines TRBV7-2 with TRBJ2-1, with 7 bases aligning to TRBD2. CDR3 length: 15 residues. J was trimmed by 4 bases and V by 6 bases; bases with no gene match: 9. The germline V gene encodes CDR1 SGHTA and CDR2 FQGNSA.

This clonotype was detected many times. The junction and the germline gene differ at one end; a read error may be behind it. The chain carries TRBV18 and TRBJ2-3; the D is unclear. CDR3 length: 9 residues. Looked up from germline, CDR1 is KGHSH and CDR2 is LQKENI. CDR3 amino acids: CPFGRAQYF. The CDR3 DNA reads as TGCCCCTTCGGTCGTGCGCAGTATTTT.

This sequence joins TRBV25-1 and TRBJ1-2; D is ambiguous. V gave up 2 bases and J gave up 9 bases, with 10 bases separating them. The germline V gene has CDR1 MGHDK and CDR2 SYGVNS. The CDR3 length is 12 residues. The CDR3 is CASSENQSSYTF. The DNA for the CDR3 is TGTGCCAGCAGTGAAAATCAGTCTAGCTACACCTTC.

V usage is TRBV5-5 and J usage is TRBJ1-2, with 7 bases that match TRBD1. V dropped 4 bases and J dropped 6; count of bases not matched to a gene: 12. CDR1 and CDR2 from the germline V gene are SGHKS and YYEKEE (reference sequence). The CDR3 extends over 15 amino acids. This CDR3 reads CASSHRQGDSDGYTF. The CDR3 DNA sequence: TGTGCCAGCAGCCACAGACAGGGTGATAGCGATGGCTACACCTTC.